The rows below give T cell receptor beta chains drawn from one sample of a study of post-analysis software for immune sequencing data. TCRdb called the PCR reads again in MiXCR, with one record for every CDR3 protein. The sample yields about 540,000 distinct CDR3 sequences, 34% seen once. The specimen was blood. The receptors were sampled from a girl aged 2-17 years with multiple sclerosis. CDR3s include the opening cysteine and the closing phenylalanine or tryptophan. A D gene is named only where the DNA matches it firmly. Part of the rows lack a size; the others show once, few, many or a class for expanded clones.

cdr3_length	clone_size	d_call	j_call	v_call	cdr3_aa	cdr3_nt
12	NA	NA	TRBJ1-5	TRBV10-3	CAISETDQPQHF	TGTGCCATCAGTGAGACGGATCAGCCCCAGCATTTT
15	few	NA	TRBJ2-5	TRBV29-1	CSVDSLAEREETQYF	TGCAGCGTTGATAGTCTAGCCGAAAGAGAAGAGACCCAGTACTTC
17	NA	TRBD1	TRBJ1-1	TRBV5-1	CASSSGQGVPLRTEAFF	TGCGCCAGCAGCTCTGGACAGGGGGTGCCCCTTAGAACTGAAGCTTTCTTT
13	NA	NA	TRBJ1-1	TRBV5-6	CASSPARRLEAFF	TGTGCCAGCAGCCCGGCCCGTCGCTTAGAAGCTTTCTTT
13	NA	TRBD1	TRBJ1-1	TRBV20-1	CSATDRPHTEAFF	TGCAGTGCTACGGACAGGCCCCATACTGAAGCTTTCTTT
15	few	TRBD1	TRBJ2-1	TRBV20-1	CSARERDRVGNEQFF	TGCAGTGCTAGAGAAAGGGACAGGGTTGGGAATGAGCAGTTCTTC
18	few	NA	TRBJ2-6	TRBV18	CASSPSPGASPGANVLTF	TGTGCCAGCTCACCAAGCCCCGGGGCGTCACCCGGGGCCAACGTCCTGACTTTC
15	NA	TRBD1	TRBJ2-3	TRBV5-1	CASSSTGESTDTQYF	TGCGCCAGCAGCAGCACAGGGGAGAGCACAGATACGCAGTATTTT
14	NA	NA	TRBJ2-5	TRBV9	CASSVERGAETQYF	TGTGCCAGCAGCGTGGAGAGGGGTGCAGAGACCCAGTACTTC
16	few	TRBD2	TRBJ2-1	TRBV27	CASRWGTSGVWNEQFF	TGTGCCAGCAGATGGGGGACTAGCGGGGTCTGGAATGAGCAGTTCTTC
15	NA	NA	TRBJ2-3	TRBV5-1	CASSLVTGQADTQYF	TGCGCCAGCAGCTTGGTAACAGGGCAGGCAGATACGCAGTATTTT
12	NA	NA	TRBJ2-3	TRBV25-1	CASSVSFHPQYF	TGTGCCAGCAGTGTATCATTTCACCCCCAGTATTTT
18	few	NA	TRBJ2-6	TRBV3-1	CASSQDVRWSEGANVLTF	TGTGCCAGCAGCCAAGACGTCAGGTGGTCGGAAGGGGCCAACGTCCTGACTTTC
16	NA	NA	TRBJ2-1	TRBV6-1	CASSSERGGSYNEQFF	TGTGCCAGCAGCAGTGAAAGGGGAGGTTCATACAATGAGCAGTTCTTC
13	NA	NA	TRBJ2-7	TRBV6-6	CASTHREGYEQYF	TGTGCCAGCACCCACAGGGAAGGCTACGAGCAGTACTTC
13	few	TRBD2	TRBJ2-1	TRBV27	CAARSGTYNEQFF	TGTGCAGCACGTAGCGGGACTTACAATGAGCAGTTCTTC
13	many	NA	TRBJ2-7	TRBV20-1	CSARDPTPYEQYF	TGCAGTGCTAGAGATCCTACACCCTACGAGCAGTACTTC
13	NA	NA	TRBJ2-7	TRBV20-1	CSAIAGEYNEQYF	TGCAGTGCTATCGCCGGGGAGTACAATGAGCAGTACTTC
14	NA	TRBD1	TRBJ1-6	TRBV27	CASHSGQLNSPLHF	TGTGCCAGCCATTCGGGACAGCTTAATTCACCCCTCCACTTT
12	few	NA	TRBJ2-3	TRBV6-2/TRBV6-3	CASSIGGGTQYF	TGTGCCAGCAGTATAGGGGGAGGTACGCAGTATTTT
13	NA	NA	TRBJ1-1	TRBV7-6	CASNRGESTEAFF	TGTGCCAGCAATCGAGGGGAGTCCACTGAAGCTTTCTTT
15	NA	NA	TRBJ1-1	TRBV12-3/TRBV12-4	CASSFSSGRNTEAFF	TGTGCCAGCAGTTTTTCATCCGGAAGGAACACTGAAGCTTTCTTT
15	NA	TRBD1	TRBJ2-5	TRBV7-9	CASSSRTGEQETQYF	TGTGCCAGCAGCTCAAGGACAGGCGAACAAGAGACCCAGTACTTC
17	NA	TRBD2	TRBJ2-1	TRBV12-3/TRBV12-4	CASSPYSGGAISDEQFF	TGTGCCAGCAGTCCATATAGCGGGGGGGCCATAAGCGATGAGCAGTTCTTC
15	few	TRBD1	TRBJ1-6	TRBV27	CASSLRQGKNSPLHF	TGTGCCAGCAGTTTAAGACAGGGGAAGAATTCACCCCTCCACTTT
17	few	TRBD1	TRBJ1-1	TRBV3-1	CASSQALGQGLNTEAFF	TGTGCCAGCAGCCAAGCCCTGGGACAGGGATTGAACACTGAAGCTTTCTTT
12	NA	NA	TRBJ1-4	TRBV27	CASSPPTGKLFF	TGTGCCAGCAGTCCCCCGACGGGAAAACTGTTTTTT
12	many	NA	TRBJ2-5	TRBV28	CASTNFAGTQYF	TGTGCCAGCACTAACTTCGCGGGGACCCAGTACTTC
15	few	TRBD1	TRBJ1-1	TRBV6-2/TRBV6-3	CASSSDQGGITEAFF	TGTGCCAGCAGTTCCGACCAGGGGGGCATCACTGAAGCTTTCTTT
14	NA	NA	TRBJ2-3	TRBV11-2	CANSPMGGTDTQYF	TGTGCCAACAGCCCCATGGGGGGAACAGATACGCAGTATTTT
15	NA	NA	TRBJ2-2	TRBV10-1	CASSEVSGNTGELFF	TGCGCCAGCAGTGAGGTTAGCGGGAACACCGGGGAGCTGTTTTTT
14	NA	NA	TRBJ1-5	TRBV20-1	CSAQGHRGDQPQHF	TGCAGTGCTCAGGGACATCGCGGGGATCAGCCCCAGCATTTT
12	NA	NA	TRBJ1-1	TRBV6-1	CASRAGSTEAFF	TGTGCCAGCAGGGCAGGGAGCACTGAAGCTTTCTTT
13	many	NA	TRBJ2-3	TRBV29-1	CSVEDSPADTQYF	TGCAGCGTTGAAGATTCGCCTGCAGATACGCAGTATTTT
16	NA	TRBD2	TRBJ2-1	TRBV20-1	CSARDSHSGGYNEQFF	TGCAGTGCTAGAGATAGCCATAGCGGGGGCTACAATGAGCAGTTCTTC
14	NA	NA	TRBJ1-4	TRBV20-1	CSARRTTTNEKLFF	TGCAGTGCTAGGAGGACTACAACTAATGAAAAACTGTTTTTT
13	NA	TRBD1	TRBJ1-5	TRBV6-5	CASRTGANQPQHF	TGTGCCAGCAGGACAGGGGCCAATCAGCCCCAGCATTTT
13	few	NA	TRBJ1-1	TRBV6-4	CASSEQGNTEAFF	TGTGCCAGCAGTGAACAGGGGAACACTGAAGCTTTCTTT
15	NA	NA	TRBJ2-1	TRBV9	CASSVMQGKGNEQFF	TGTGCCAGCAGCGTCATGCAGGGGAAGGGCAATGAGCAGTTCTTC
18	NA	TRBD1	TRBJ2-6	TRBV7-9	CASSSGQGGHSGANVLTF	TGTGCCAGCAGCTCGGGACAGGGGGGACACTCTGGGGCCAACGTCCTGACTTTC
12	NA	NA	TRBJ2-7	TRBV20-1	CSATLDSYEQYF	TGCAGTGCTACGTTGGACAGCTACGAGCAGTACTTC
13	few	NA	TRBJ2-1	TRBV12-3/TRBV12-4	CASRRTVGNEQFF	TGTGCCAGCAGACGGACAGTAGGCAATGAGCAGTTCTTC
12	once	NA	TRBJ1-3	TRBV10-2	CASRGDGNTIYF	TGCGCCAGCAGGGGCGATGGAAACACCATATATTTT
18	few	TRBD2	TRBJ2-1	TRBV20-1	CSARDQASGGRGYNEQFF	TGCAGTGCTAGAGATCAGGCTAGCGGGGGGAGGGGGTACAATGAGCAGTTCTTC
18	NA	TRBD1	TRBJ1-1	TRBV14	CASSLRMGQGLMNTEAFF	TGTGCCAGCAGCCTGAGAATGGGACAGGGGCTCATGAACACTGAAGCTTTCTTT
17	NA	NA	TRBJ1-2	TRBV20-1	CSARKYRDMKTNYGYTF	TGCAGTGCTCGAAAGTACCGGGACATGAAAACAAACTATGGCTACACCTTC
14	NA	TRBD1	TRBJ2-4	TRBV18	CASSPGQPGDIQYF	TGTGCCAGCTCACCGGGACAGCCAGGAGACATTCAGTACTTC
13	few	NA	TRBJ2-5	TRBV20-1	CSASRGIQETQYF	TGCAGTGCCAGCAGGGGTATCCAAGAGACCCAGTACTTC